The source of this T cell receptor beta chain is a study of human T cells and chemical hapten exposure. Regarding the study as a whole: Positive correlation was observed between PT1 expanded TCR counts and patch test score.

There are many counts of this clonotype. Antigen specificity is unknown. Time point defined: pre-sensitization, week 0. As for treatment: therapeutic diphenylcyclopropenone sensitization with weekly scalp DPC. J was trimmed by 2 bases and V by 4 bases; bases with no gene match: 8. CDR1 is SGDLS, CDR2 YYNGEE, per germline. The CDR3 length is 15 residues. One entry per CDR3 protein, called by TCRdb with MiXCR from the RACE reads. Among 250,000 to 300,000 distinct CDR3 sequences listed, around 7.3% were seen once. The V gene is TRBV9, the J gene TRBJ2-5; 7 bases are shared with TRBD1. The specimen comprised whole blood, sampled in connection with sensitization to the hapten diphenylcyclopropenone (DPC). The sequence came from a man between 18 and 29 years old with alopecia areata. Some clones in this sample may be carry-over from other donors' samples. CDR3 nucleotides: TGTGCCAGCAGCCCGACCGGGACAGTTCAAGAGACCCAGTACTTC. It is translated as CASSPTGTVQETQYF.